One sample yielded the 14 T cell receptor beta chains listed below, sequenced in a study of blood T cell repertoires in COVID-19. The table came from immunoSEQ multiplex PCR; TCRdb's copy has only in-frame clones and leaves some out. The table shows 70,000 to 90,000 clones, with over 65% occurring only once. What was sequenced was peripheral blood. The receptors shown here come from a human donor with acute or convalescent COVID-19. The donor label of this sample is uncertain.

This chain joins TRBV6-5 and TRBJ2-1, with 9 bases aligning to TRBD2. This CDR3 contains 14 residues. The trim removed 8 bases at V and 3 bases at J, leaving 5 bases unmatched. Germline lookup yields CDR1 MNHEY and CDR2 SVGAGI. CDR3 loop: CASSLAGNYNEQFF. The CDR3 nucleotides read TGTGCCAGCTCTCTAGCGGGGAACTACAATGAGCAGTTCTTC.

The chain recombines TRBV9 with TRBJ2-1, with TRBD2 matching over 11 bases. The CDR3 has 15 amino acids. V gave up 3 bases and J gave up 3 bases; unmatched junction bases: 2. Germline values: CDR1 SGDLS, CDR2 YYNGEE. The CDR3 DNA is TGTGCCAGCAGCGCCGGGACTAGCGGCTACAATGAGCAGTTCTTC. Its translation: CASSAGTSGYNEQFF.

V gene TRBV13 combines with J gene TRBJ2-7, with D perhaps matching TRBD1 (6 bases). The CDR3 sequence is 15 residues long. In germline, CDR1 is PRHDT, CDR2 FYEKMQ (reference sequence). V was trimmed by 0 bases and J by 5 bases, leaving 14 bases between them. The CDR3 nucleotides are TGTGCCAGCAGCTTAGGCGGCCGCCAGGGGAACGAGCAGTACTTC. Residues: CASSLGGRQGNEQYF.

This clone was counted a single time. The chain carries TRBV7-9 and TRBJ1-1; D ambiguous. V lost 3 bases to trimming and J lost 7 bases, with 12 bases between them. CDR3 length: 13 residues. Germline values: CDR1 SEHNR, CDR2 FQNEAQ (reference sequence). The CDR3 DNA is TGTGCCAGCAGCTTTGGGAGTACCCTTGAAGCTTTCTTT. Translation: CASSFGSTLEAFF.

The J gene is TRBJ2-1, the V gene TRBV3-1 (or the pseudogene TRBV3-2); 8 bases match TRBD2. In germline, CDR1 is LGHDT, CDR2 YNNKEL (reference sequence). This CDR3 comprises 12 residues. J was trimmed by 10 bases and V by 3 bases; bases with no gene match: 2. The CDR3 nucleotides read TGTGCCAGCAGCCATCTAGCGGGCGAGCAGTTCTTC. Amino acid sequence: CASSHLAGEQFF.

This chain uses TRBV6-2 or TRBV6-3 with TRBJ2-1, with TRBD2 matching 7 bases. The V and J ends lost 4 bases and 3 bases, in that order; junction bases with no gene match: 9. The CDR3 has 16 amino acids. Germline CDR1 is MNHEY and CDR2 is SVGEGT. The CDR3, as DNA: TGTGCCAGCAGTTCCCGGGGAGCGGGACGCTACAATGAGCAGTTCTTC. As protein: CASSSRGAGRYNEQFF.

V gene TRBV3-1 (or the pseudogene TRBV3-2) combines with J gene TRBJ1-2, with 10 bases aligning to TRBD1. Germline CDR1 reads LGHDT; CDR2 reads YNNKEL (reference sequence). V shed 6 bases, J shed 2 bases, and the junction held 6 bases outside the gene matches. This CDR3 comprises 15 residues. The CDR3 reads CASSRGQGENYGYTF. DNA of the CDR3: TGTGCCAGCAGTCGCGGACAGGGGGAGAACTATGGCTACACCTTC.

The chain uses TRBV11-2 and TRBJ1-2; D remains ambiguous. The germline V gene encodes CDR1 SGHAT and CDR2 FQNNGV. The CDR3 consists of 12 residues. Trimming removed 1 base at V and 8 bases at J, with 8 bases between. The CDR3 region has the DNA TGTGCCAGCAGCTTAGGTCTGAGGGGCTACACCTTC. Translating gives CASSLGLRGYTF.

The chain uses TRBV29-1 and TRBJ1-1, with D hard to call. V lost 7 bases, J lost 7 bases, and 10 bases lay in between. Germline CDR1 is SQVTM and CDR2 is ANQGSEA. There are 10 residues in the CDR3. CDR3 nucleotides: TGCAGCGCTACTTATATTGAAGCTTTCTTT. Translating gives CSATYIEAFF.

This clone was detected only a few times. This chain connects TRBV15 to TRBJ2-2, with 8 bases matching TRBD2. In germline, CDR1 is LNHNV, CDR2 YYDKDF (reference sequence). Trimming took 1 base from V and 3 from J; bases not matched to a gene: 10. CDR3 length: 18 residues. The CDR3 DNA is TGTGCCACCAGCAGAGCCCGATCTAGCGGGCGGTACACCGGGGAGCTGTTTTTT. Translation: CATSRARSSGRYTGELFF.

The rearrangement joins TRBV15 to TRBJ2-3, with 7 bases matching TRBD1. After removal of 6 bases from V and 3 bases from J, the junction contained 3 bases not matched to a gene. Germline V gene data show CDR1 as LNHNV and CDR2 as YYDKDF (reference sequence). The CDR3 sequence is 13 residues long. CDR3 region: CATRDRRTDTQYF. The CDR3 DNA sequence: TGTGCCACCAGGGACAGGCGGACAGATACGCAGTATTTT. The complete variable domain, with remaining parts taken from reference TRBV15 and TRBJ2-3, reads DAMVIQNPRYQVTQFGKPVTLSCSQTLNHNVMYWYQQKSSQAPKLLFHYYDKDFNNEADTPDNFQSRRPNTSFCFLDIRSPGLGDTAMYLCATRDRRTDTQYFGPGTRLTVL.

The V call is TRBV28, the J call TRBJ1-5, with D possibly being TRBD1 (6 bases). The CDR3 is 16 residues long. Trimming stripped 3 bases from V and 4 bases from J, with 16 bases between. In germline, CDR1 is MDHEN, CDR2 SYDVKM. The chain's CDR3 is CASSLGGAGLNQPQHF. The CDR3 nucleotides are TGTGCCAGCAGTTTGGGGGGGGCTGGCCTTAATCAGCCCCAGCATTTT.

CDR3 protein: CASGRGQGSQPQHF. The DNA for the CDR3 is TGTGCCAGCGGTCGGGGACAGGGCAGTCAGCCCCAGCATTTT. The V call is TRBV2, the J call TRBJ1-5, with TRBD1 matching over 9 bases. With V trimmed by 8 bases and J by 6 bases, 8 bases remained unmatched. Per the germline V gene, CDR1 is SNHLY and CDR2 is FYNNEI. This CDR3 contains 14 residues.

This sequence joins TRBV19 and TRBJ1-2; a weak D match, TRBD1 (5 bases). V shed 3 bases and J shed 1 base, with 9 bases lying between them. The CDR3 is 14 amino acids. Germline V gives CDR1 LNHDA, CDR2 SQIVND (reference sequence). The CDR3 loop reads CASSISDSNYGYTF. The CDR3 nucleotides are TGTGCCAGTAGTATTTCTGACAGTAACTATGGCTACACCTTC. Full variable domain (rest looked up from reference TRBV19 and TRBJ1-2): DGGITQSPKYLFRKEGQNVTLSCEQNLNHDAMYWYRQDPGQGLRLIYYSQIVNDFQKGDIAEGYSVSREKKESFPLTVTSAQKNPTAFYLCASSISDSNYGYTFGSGTRLTVV.